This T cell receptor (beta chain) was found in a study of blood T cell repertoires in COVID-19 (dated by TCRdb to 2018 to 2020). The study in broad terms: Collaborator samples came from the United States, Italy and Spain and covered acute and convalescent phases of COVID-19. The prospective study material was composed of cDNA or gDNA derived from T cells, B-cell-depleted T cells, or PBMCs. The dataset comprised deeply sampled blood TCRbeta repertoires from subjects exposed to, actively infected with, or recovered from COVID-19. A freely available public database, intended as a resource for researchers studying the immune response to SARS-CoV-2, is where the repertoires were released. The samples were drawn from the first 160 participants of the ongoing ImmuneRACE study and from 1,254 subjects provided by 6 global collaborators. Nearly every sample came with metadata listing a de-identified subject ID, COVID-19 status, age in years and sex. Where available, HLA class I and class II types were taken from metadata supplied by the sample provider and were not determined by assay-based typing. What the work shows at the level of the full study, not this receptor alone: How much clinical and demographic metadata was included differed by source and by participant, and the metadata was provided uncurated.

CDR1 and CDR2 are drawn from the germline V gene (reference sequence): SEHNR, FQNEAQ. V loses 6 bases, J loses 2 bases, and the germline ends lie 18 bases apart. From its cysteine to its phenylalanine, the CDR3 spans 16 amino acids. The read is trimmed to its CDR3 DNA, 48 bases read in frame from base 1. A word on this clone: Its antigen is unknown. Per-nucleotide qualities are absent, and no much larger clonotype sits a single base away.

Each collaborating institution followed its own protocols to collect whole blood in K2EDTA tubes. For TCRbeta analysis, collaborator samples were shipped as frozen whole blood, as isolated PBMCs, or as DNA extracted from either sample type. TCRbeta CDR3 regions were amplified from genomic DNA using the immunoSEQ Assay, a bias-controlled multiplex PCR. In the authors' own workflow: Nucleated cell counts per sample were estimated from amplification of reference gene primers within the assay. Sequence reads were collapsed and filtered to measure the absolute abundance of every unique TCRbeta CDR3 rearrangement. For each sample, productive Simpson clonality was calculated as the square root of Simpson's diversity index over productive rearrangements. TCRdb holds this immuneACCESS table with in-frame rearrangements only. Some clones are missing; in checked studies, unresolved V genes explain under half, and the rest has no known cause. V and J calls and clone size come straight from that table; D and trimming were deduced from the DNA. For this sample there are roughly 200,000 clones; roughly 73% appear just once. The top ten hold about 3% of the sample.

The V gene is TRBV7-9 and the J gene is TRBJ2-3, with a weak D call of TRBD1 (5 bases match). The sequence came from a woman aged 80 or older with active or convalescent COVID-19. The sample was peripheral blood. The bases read TGTGCCAGCAGGGCTACAGACAGACGAGACACAGATACGCAGTATTTT. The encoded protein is CASRATDRRDTDTQYF.